Only a few counts were recorded for the clone carrying this TCR beta chain. The target antigen is unknown. Healthy Caucasians alone served as donors. The CDR3 loop spans 15 amino acids. Trimming stripped 0 bases from V and 6 bases from J, with 12 bases between. Germline CDR1 reads SGHTA; CDR2 reads FQGNSA. This record belongs to a study of identical twins. Study results and caveats: Surplus twin overlap in beta out-of-frame sequences was less pronounced. Modeled out-of-frame TCR alpha sharing in monozygotic twins fell below observed levels.

Unique molecular identifiers were present on the cDNA, which also gained a universal primer site by template switching. TCRdb re-derived calls from the 5' RACE reads in MiXCR, one entry per CDR3 protein. The table records 450,000 or so distinct CDR3 sequences, approximately 15% of them present only once. This sample also belongs to another study, concerning yellow fever vaccine responses in identical twins.

The receptor was derived from a woman under 30 in good health. Source material: CD4+ T cells sorted from blood. This sequence joins TRBV7-2 and TRBJ2-1; perhaps TRBD2 as D (6 bases). The DNA for the CDR3 is TGTGCCAGCAGCTTAGCGGGAGGTCTGGTCAATGAGCAGTTCTTC. As protein: CASSLAGGLVNEQFF.